The TCR beta chain described here comes from a study of post-analysis software for immune sequencing data. Prepared TCR beta cDNA libraries contained unique molecular identifiers. Via MiXCR, TCRdb re-called the PCR reads, giving one row per CDR3 protein. Among roughly 600,000 distinct CDR3 sequences, roughly 45% were seen once, and the ten largest hold 1.5% to 2%. This CDR3 comprises 17 residues. Study observations and caveats: Compared against controls, patients with multiple sclerosis displayed significantly lower normalized Chao1 diversity. Patients carried five TRBV segments more frequently than controls did, and TRBV5-6, TRBV5-1 and TRBV20-1 were among them.

There are a few counts of this clonotype. Antigen unknown. The gene calls are TRBV21-1 and TRBJ2-7; the table's D call, TRBD1, was not checked against the DNA. TRBV21-1 is a pseudogene. The TCR comes from a girl aged 5-17 years with multiple sclerosis. Sequencing input: blood. CDR3 nucleotide sequence: TGTGCCAGCAGCAAAGGAAGGGGTAGCGGGAGTTACTACGAGCAGTACTTC. Protein product: CASSKGRGSGSYYEQYF.